A single sample is the source of the 8 T cell receptor beta chains below, sequenced in a study of Ad26.COV2.S vaccination and SARS-CoV-2 variants. Assay used: immunoSEQ multiplex PCR; TCRdb lists only in-frame clones, some missing. The sample records 300,000 to 350,000 clones, about 86% being singletons. Regarding treatment: roughly 19 received Ad26.COV2.S at low or high dose, single or two shots; five or six received placebo; per-sample allocation not given. Following the first vaccine or placebo injection, samples were taken on day 63. Sequences were derived from peripheral blood, sampled in a trial of Ad26.COV2.S vaccine versus placebo. The source of these receptors is a person between 18 and 65 years old who received the Ad26.COV2.S COVID-19 vaccine or a placebo.

V gene TRBV30 combines with J gene TRBJ2-2; 8 nucleotides agree with TRBD2. The trim removed 0 bases at V and 4 bases at J, leaving 4 bases unmatched. The length of the CDR3 is 15 residues. Germline CDR1 and CDR2: GTSNPN and SVGIG (reference sequence). DNA for the CDR3: TGTGCCTGGAGTGTAGGCGGGGGGTCCACCGGGGAGCTGTTTTTT. This gives the protein CAWSVGGGSTGELFF. The variable domain in full, with the rest retrieved from reference TRBV30 and TRBJ2-2, is SQTIHQWPATLVQPVGSPLSLECTVEGTSNPNLYWYRQAAGRGLQLLFYSVGIGQISSEVPQNLSASRPQDRQFILSSKKLLLSDSGFYLCAWSVGGGSTGELFFGEGSRLTVL.

The count of this clone is one. This chain links TRBV3-1 (or the pseudogene TRBV3-2) with TRBJ2-1; no reliable D call. The CDR3 totals 14 residues. The V gene lost 3 bases and the J gene lost 4 bases, with 10 bases spanning the gap. Germline-derived CDR1 and CDR2 are LGHDT and YNNKEL (reference sequence). The CDR3 loop is CASSHGRLYNEQFF. The CDR3, as DNA: TGTGCCAGCAGCCATGGACGGTTATACAATGAGCAGTTCTTC.

The rearrangement links TRBV2 to TRBJ2-7, with 8 bases fitting TRBD1. The V gene end was trimmed by 0 bases and the J gene end by 0 bases; junction bases not matched to a gene: 4. The CDR3 loop spans 16 amino acids. Germline lookup yields CDR1 SNHLY and CDR2 FYNNEI. The CDR3 nucleotides read TGTGCCAGCAGTGAAGCGCTTGGGACAGGCTCCTACGAGCAGTACTTC. Protein: CASSEALGTGSYEQYF.

The chain carries TRBV3-1 (or the pseudogene TRBV3-2) and TRBJ2-7, with no clear D. V was pared by 1 base and J by 5 bases, with 18 bases between. There are 16 residues in the CDR3. Per the germline V gene, CDR1 is LGHDT and CDR2 is YNNKEL (reference sequence). The CDR3 here is CASSQVMGFPSNEQYF. The CDR3 nucleotides read TGTGCCAGCAGCCAAGTAATGGGATTCCCGTCGAACGAGCAGTACTTC.

The CDR3 sequence is CASSDRVGNTEAFF. CDR3 coding DNA: TGTGCCAGCAGTGACAGGGTTGGGAACACTGAAGCTTTCTTT. J is TRBJ1-1 and V is TRBV2; TRBD1 is a possible D gene (5 bases). Germline loops: CDR1 SNHLY, CDR2 FYNNEI. The CDR3 is 14 residues long. V was trimmed by 3 bases and J by 1 base, leaving 9 bases between them.

This chain connects TRBV30 to TRBJ2-2; D gene ambiguous. Germline V gives CDR1 GTSNPN, CDR2 SVGIG (reference sequence). CDR3 length: 14 residues. Trimming pared 2 bases from V and 4 bases from J, leaving 11 bases between. The CDR3 sequence: CAWSRVDLTGELFF. CDR3 coding DNA: TGTGCCTGGAGTAGGGTGGACCTCACCGGGGAGCTGTTTTTT.

This clone came up once. J is TRBJ1-6 and V is TRBV5-1; no firm D call. The length of the CDR3 is 14 residues. CDR1 and CDR2 from the germline V gene are SGHRS and YFSETQ. Trimming stripped 1 base from V and 10 bases from J, with 12 bases between. For the CDR3, the DNA is TGCGCCAGCAGCTTGTATACGTTGGAATCACCCCTCCACTTT. Protein: CASSLYTLESPLHF.

The J gene is TRBJ1-5, the V gene TRBV5-4; tentative D call: TRBD1 (6 bases). This CDR3 spans 15 amino acids. Germline CDR1 reads SGHNT; CDR2 reads YYREEE (reference sequence). The V end lost 5 bases, the J end lost 4 bases, and 16 bases lay between the germline ends. This chain's CDR3 is CASSQQGGPNQPQHF. The CDR3 DNA reads TGTGCCAGCAGTCAACAGGGTGGACCTAATCAGCCCCAGCATTTT.